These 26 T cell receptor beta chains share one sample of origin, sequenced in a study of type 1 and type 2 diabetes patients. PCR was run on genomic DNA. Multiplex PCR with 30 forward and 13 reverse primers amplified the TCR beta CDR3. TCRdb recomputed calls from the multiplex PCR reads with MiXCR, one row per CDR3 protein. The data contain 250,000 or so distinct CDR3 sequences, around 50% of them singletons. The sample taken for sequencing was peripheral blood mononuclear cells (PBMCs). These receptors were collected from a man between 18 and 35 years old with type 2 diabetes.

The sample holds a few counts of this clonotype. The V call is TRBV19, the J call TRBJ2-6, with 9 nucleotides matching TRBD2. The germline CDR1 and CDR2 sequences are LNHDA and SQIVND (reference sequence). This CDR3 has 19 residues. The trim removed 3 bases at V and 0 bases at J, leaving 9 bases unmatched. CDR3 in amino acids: CASSMLATSGLSGANVLTF. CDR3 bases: TGTGCCAGTAGTATGCTTGCGACTAGCGGTCTCTCTGGGGCCAACGTCCTGACTTTC.

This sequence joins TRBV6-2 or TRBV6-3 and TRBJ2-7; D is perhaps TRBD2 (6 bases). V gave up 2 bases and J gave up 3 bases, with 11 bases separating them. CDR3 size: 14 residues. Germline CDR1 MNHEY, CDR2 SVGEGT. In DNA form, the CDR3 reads TGTGCCAGCAGTTACCGGACTACTATCTACGAGCAGTACTTC. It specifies CASSYRTTIYEQYF.

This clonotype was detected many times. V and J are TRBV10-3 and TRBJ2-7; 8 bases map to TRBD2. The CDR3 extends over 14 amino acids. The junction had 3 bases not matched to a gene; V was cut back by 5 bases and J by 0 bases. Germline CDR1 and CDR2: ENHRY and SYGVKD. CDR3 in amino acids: CAISPTSDSYEQYF. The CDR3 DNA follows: TGTGCCATCAGTCCGACTAGCGACTCCTACGAGCAGTACTTC.

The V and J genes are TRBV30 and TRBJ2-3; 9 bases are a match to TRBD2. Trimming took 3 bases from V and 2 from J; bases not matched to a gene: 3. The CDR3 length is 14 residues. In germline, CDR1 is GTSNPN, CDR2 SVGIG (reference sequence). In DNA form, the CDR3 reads TGTGCCTGGAGCCTGGGACTAGCCACAGATACGCAGTATTTT. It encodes CAWSLGLATDTQYF.

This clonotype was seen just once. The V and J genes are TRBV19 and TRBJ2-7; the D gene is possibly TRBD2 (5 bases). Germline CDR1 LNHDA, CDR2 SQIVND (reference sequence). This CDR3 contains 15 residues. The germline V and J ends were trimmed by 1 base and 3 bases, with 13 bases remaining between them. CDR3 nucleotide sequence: TGTGCCAGTAGTATAGGAGGGATCAGAGGCTACGAGCAGTACTTC. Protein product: CASSIGGIRGYEQYF.

CDR3 in amino acids: CASKPQGSEETQYF. The CDR3 nucleotides are TGTGCCAGCAAGCCTCAGGGAAGTGAAGAGACCCAGTACTTC. This rearrangement joins TRBV28 to TRBJ2-5; possibly TRBD1 for D (5 bases). The V end lost 7 bases, the J end lost 3 bases, and 15 bases lay between the germline ends. This CDR3 spans 14 amino acids. The germline CDR1 and CDR2 sequences are MDHEN and SYDVKM.

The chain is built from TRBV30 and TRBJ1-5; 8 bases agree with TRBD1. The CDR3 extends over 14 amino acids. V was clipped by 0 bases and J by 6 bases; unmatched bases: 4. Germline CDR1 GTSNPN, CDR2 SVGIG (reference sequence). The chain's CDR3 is CAWSVGRGPQPQHF. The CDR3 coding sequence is TGTGCCTGGAGTGTAGGCAGGGGGCCTCAGCCCCAGCATTTT.

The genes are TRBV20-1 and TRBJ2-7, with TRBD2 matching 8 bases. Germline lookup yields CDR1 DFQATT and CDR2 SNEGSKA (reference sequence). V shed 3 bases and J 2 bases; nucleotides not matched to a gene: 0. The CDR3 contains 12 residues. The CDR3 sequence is CSASGGAYEQYF. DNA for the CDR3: TGCAGTGCTAGCGGGGGGGCCTACGAGCAGTACTTC.

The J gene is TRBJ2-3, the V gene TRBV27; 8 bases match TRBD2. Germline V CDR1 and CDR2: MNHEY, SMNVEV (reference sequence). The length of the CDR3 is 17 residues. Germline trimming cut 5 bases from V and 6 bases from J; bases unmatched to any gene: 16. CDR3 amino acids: CASSTIPFREGPDTQYF. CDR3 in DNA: TGTGCCAGCAGTACTATACCCTTTCGGGAGGGCCCCGATACGCAGTATTTT.

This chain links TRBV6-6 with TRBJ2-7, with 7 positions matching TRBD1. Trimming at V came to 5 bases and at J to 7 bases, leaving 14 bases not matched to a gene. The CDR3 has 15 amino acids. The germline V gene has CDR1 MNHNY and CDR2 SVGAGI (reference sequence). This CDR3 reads CASSDTAGGYNEQYF. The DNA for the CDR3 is TGTGCCAGCAGTGACACCGCAGGGGGATACAATGAGCAGTACTTC.

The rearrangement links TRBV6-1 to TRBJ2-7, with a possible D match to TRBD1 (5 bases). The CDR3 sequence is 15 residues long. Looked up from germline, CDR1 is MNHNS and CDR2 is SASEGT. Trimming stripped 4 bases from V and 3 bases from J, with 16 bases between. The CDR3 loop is CASSAQGFKYYEQYF. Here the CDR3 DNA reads TGTGCCAGCAGTGCTCAGGGTTTCAAATACTACGAGCAGTACTTC.

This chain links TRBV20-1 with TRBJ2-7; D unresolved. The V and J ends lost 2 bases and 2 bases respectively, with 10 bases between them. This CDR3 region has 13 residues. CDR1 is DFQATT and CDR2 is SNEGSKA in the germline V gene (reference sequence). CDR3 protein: CSARPTMAYEQYF. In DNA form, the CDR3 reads TGCAGTGCTAGACCCACCATGGCCTACGAGCAGTACTTC.

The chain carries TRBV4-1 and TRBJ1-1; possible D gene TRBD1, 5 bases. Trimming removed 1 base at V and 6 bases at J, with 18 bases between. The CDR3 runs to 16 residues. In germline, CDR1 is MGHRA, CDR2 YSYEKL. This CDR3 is CASSQVSNTRDAEAFF. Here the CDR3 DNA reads TGCGCCAGCAGCCAAGTCTCTAATACCAGGGACGCTGAAGCTTTCTTT.

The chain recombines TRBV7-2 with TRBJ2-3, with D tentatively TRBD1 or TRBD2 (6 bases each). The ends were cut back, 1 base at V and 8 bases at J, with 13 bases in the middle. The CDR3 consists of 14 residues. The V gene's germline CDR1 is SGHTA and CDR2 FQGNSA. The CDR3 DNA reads TGTGCCAGCAGCTTAGTGGGAGGAGGGGGTACGCAGTATTTT. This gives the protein CASSLVGGGGTQYF. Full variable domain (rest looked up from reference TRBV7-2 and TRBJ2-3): GAGVSQSPSNKVTEKGKDVELRCDPISGHTALYWYRQSLGQGLEFLIYFQGNSAPDKSGLPSDRFSAERTGGSVSTLTIQRTQQEDSAVYLCASSLVGGGGTQYFGPGTRLTVL.

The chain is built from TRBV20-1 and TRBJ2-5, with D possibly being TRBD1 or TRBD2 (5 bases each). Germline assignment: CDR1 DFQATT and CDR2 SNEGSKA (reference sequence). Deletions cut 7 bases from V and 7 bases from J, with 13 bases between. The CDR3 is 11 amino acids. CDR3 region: CSVGTAGTQYF. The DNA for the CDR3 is TGCAGTGTAGGGACGGCGGGGACCCAGTACTTC.

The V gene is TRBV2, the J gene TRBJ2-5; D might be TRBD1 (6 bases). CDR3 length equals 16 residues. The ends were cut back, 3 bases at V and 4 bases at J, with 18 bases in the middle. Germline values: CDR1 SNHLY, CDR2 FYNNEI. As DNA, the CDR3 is TGTGCCAGCAGTGACGGCCCTACAGGGAAAAGAGAGACCCAGTACTTC. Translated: CASSDGPTGKRETQYF.

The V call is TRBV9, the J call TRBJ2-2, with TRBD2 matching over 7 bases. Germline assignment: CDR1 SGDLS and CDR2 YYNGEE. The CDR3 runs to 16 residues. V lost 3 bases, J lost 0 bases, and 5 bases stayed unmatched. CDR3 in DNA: TGTGCCAGCAGCGGAGCGGGGATCGCGAACACCGGGGAGCTGTTTTTT. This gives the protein CASSGAGIANTGELFF.

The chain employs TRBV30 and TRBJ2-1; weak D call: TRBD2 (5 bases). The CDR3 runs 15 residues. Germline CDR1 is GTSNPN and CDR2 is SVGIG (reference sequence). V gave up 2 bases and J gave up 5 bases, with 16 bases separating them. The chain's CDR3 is CAWSFPGEHHNEQFF. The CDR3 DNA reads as TGTGCCTGGAGTTTTCCCGGGGAACACCACAATGAGCAGTTCTTC.

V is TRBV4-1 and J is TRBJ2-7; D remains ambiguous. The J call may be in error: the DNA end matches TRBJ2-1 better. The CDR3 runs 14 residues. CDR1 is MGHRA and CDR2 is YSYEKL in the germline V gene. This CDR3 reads CASSQVGSYREQFF. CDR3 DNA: TGCGCCAGCAGCCAAGTTGGGTCATACAGAGAGCAGTTCTTC.

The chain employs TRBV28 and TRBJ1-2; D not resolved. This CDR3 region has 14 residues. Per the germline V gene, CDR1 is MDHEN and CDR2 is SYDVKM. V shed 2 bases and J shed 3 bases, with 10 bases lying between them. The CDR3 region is CASSLEVSHYGYTF. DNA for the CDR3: TGTGCCAGCAGTTTAGAGGTTTCTCACTATGGCTACACCTTC.

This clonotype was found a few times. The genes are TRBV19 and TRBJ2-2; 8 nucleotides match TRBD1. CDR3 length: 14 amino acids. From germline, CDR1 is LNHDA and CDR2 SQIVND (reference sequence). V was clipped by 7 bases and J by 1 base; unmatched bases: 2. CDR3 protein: CASIGTGNTGELFF. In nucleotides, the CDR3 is TGTGCCAGTATTGGGACAGGGAACACCGGGGAGCTGTTTTTT.

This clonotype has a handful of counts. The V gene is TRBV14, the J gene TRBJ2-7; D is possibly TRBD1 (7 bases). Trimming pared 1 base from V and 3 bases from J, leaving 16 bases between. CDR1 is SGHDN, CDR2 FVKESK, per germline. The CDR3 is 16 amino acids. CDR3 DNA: TGTGCCAGCAGCCAAGGGTGGAGGGGACAGAACTACGAGCAGTACTTC. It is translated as CASSQGWRGQNYEQYF.

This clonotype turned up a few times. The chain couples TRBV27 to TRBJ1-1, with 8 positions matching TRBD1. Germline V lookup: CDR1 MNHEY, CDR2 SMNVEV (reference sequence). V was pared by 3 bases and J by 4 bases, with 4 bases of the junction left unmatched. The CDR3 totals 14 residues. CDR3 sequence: CASSFRQGSTEAFF. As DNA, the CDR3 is TGTGCCAGCAGTTTCAGACAGGGGTCCACTGAAGCTTTCTTT.

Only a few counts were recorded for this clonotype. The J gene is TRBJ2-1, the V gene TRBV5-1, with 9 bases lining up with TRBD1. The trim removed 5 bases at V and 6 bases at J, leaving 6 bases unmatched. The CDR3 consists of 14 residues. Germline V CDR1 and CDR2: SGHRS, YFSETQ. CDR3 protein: CASRRTGVGNEQFF. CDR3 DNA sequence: TGCGCCAGCAGAAGGACAGGGGTGGGCAATGAGCAGTTCTTC.

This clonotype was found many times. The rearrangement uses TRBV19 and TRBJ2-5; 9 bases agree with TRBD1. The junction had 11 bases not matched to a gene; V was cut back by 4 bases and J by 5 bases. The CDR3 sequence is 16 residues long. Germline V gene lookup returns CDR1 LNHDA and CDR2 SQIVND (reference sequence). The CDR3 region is CASSTSGQGLRETQYF. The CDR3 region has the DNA TGTGCCAGTAGTACTTCAGGACAGGGGCTGAGGGAGACCCAGTACTTC.

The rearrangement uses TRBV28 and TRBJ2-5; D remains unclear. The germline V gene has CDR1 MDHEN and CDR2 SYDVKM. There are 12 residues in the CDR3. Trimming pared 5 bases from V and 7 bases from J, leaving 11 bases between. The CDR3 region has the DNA TGTGCCAGCAGTCCCCGATTACGGACCCAGTACTTC. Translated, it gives CASSPRLRTQYF.